A single T cell receptor beta chain is shown here with its context. Under the authors' procedure: Estimation of nucleated cell counts was performed using reference gene primer amplification. Generated by immunoSEQ multiplex PCR, the TCRdb table keeps only in-frame clones and is missing some. Clone size and the V and J calls come from that table; the DNA yielded D and trimming. The repertoire holds 150,000 or so clones, around 90% seen once, with 0.5% to 0.55% in the top ten. CDR1 is SGHTA and CDR2 is FQGNSA in the germline V gene. V was cut by 2 bases and J by 8 bases, with 15 bases left in between. The CDR3 consists of 14 residues. This sample stems from a study of blood T cell repertoires in COVID-19. As for the study in general: Acute-phase and convalescent COVID-19 samples originated in the United States, Italy and Spain. Nucleic acid was either cDNA or gDNA, and it came from T cells, B-cell-depleted T cells, or PBMCs.

Sample: peripheral blood. The TCR was taken from a man between 45 and 60 years old with acute or convalescent COVID-19. This chain uses TRBV7-2 with TRBJ1-2, with TRBD1 as a possible D gene (6 bases). CDR3 sequence (DNA): TGTGCCAGCAGCTTAATGAAGGGGGTCTGGGGCTACACCTTC. Translated: CASSLMKGVWGYTF.